This passage covers 14 T cell receptor beta chains from one sample sequenced in a study of cytomegalovirus exposure and HLA in healthy donors. In the PCR, 60 Vbeta and 13 Jbeta primers were used. Generated by immunoSEQ multiplex PCR, the TCRdb table keeps only in-frame clones and is missing some. The sample lists 160,000 or so clones; 82% were seen once. The sequencing sample was made of PBMCs. Source of these receptors: a woman aged 45-59 years in good health and CMV-seropositive.

V and J are TRBV7-2 and TRBJ1-6; D uncertain. Between the trimmed V and J ends, which lost 1 base and 0 bases, there was a span of 7 bases. Germline V gene sequence: CDR1 SGHTA, CDR2 FQGNSA. The length of the CDR3 is 16 residues. CDR3 residues: CASSLVPGSYNSPLHF. CDR3 in DNA: TGTGCCAGCAGCTTAGTCCCGGGCTCCTATAATTCACCCCTCCACTTT.

The CDR3, as DNA: TGCGCCAGCAGCCCCCTTACCGCGGGCACCGAAATGAACACTGAAGCTTTCTTT. It specifies CASSPLTAGTEMNTEAFF. V usage is TRBV4-3 and J usage is TRBJ1-1; D unclear. The CDR3 extends over 18 amino acids. V was trimmed by 4 bases and J by 0 bases, leaving 21 bases between them. Per germline, CDR1 LGHNA and CDR2 YSLEER.

V gene TRBV7-9 combines with J gene TRBJ2-3, with 7 positions matching TRBD1. Unmatched junction bases numbered 5, after V lost 3 bases and J lost 2 bases. The CDR3 loop spans 15 amino acids. Germline CDR1 is SEHNR and CDR2 is FQNEAQ (reference sequence). CDR3 DNA: TGTGCCAGCAGCTTCTCCGGGACAGACACAGATACGCAGTATTTT. Its translation: CASSFSGTDTDTQYF.

V gene TRBV9 combines with J gene TRBJ1-2; 8 nucleotides line up with TRBD1. After removal of 4 bases from V and 6 bases from J, the junction contained 8 bases not matched to a gene. In germline, CDR1 is SGDLS, CDR2 YYNGEE. The CDR3 has 14 residues. The CDR3 DNA sequence: TGTGCCAGCAGCCCCCAGGACAGGGCCCATGGCTACACCTTC. This encodes CASSPQDRAHGYTF.

This chain joins TRBV13 and TRBJ2-7; 7 bases fit TRBD2. Germline loops: CDR1 PRHDT, CDR2 FYEKMQ (reference sequence). The trim removed 0 bases at V and 3 bases at J, leaving 5 bases unmatched. The CDR3 runs 15 residues. The CDR3 sequence: CASSLGHAGDYEQYF. CDR3 DNA sequence: TGTGCCAGCAGCTTAGGCCACGCGGGAGACTACGAGCAGTACTTC. Together with reference TRBV13 and TRBJ2-7, the CDR3 gives the full variable domain: AAGVIQSPRHLIKEKRETATLKCYPIPRHDTVYWYQQGPGQDPQFLISFYEKMQSDKGSIPDRFSAQQFSDYHSELNMSSLELGDSALYFCASSLGHAGDYEQYFGPGTRLTVT.

The chain couples TRBV30 to TRBJ1-4; TRBD1 matches at 11 bases. V gave up 1 base and J gave up 7 bases; unmatched junction bases: 5. Per germline, CDR1 GTSNPN and CDR2 SVGIG (reference sequence). The CDR3 runs to 15 residues. The CDR3 DNA follows: TGTGCCTGGAGTGCCGGACAGGGGGCCGGTGAAAAACTGTTTTTT. Its translation: CAWSAGQGAGEKLFF.

There are a few counts of this clone. This rearrangement joins TRBV5-1 to TRBJ2-2; D may be TRBD1 (5 bases). Germline CDR1 reads SGHRS; CDR2 reads YFSETQ. With 5 bases removed from V and 5 bases from J, the gap between germline ends came to 10 bases. This CDR3 region has 13 residues. In nucleotides, the CDR3 is TGCGCCAGCAGGCTGGACATTACCGGGGAGCTGTTTTTT. It codes for CASRLDITGELFF.

The chain has TRBV20-1 and TRBJ1-2; D is ambiguous. V was trimmed by 3 bases and J by 0 bases, leaving 2 bases between them. Germline CDR1 and CDR2: DFQATT and SNEGSKA (reference sequence). This CDR3 comprises 11 residues. The CDR3 loop reads CSASTNYGYTF. The CDR3 coding sequence is TGCAGTGCTAGTACTAACTATGGCTACACCTTC.

The gene calls are TRBV29-1 and TRBJ2-7, with TRBD2 matching 8 bases. The length of the CDR3 is 13 residues. V dropped 6 bases and J dropped 9; count of bases not matched to a gene: 13. Germline CDR1 and CDR2: SQVTM and ANQGSEA. CDR3 DNA sequence: TGCAGCGTCGACGGGGGGGGGAAGAGCCTGCAGTACTTC. Translating it yields CSVDGGGKSLQYF.

The chain is built from TRBV18 and TRBJ1-1, with D possibly matching TRBD1 (5 bases). V gave up 2 bases and J gave up 0 bases, with 13 bases separating them. CDR3 length: 16 amino acids. CDR1 KGHSH and CDR2 LQKENI come from the germline V gene. CDR3 in amino acids: CASSPVGGNMNTEAFF. CDR3 nucleotides: TGTGCCAGCTCACCAGTCGGGGGAAATATGAACACTGAAGCTTTCTTT. Variable domain in full (rest from reference TRBV18 and TRBJ1-1): NAGVMQNPRHLVRRRGQEARLRCSPMKGHSHVYWYRQLPEEGLKFMVYLQKENIIDESGMPKERFSAEFPKEGPSILRIQQVVRGDSAAYFCASSPVGGNMNTEAFFGQGTRLTVV.

This clone was found a few times. V usage is TRBV19 and J usage is TRBJ2-1; TRBD2 matches 9 bases. J was trimmed by 4 bases and V by 4 bases; bases with no gene match: 8. The CDR3 covers 16 residues. Germline lookup yields CDR1 LNHDA and CDR2 SQIVND (reference sequence). CDR3 in DNA: TGTGCCAGTAGTACCTTAGCGGGGGCCACTTACAATGAGCAGTTCTTC. Amino acids: CASSTLAGATYNEQFF.

The chain links TRBV11-2 to TRBJ2-1, with TRBD2 identical over 8 bases. Trimming removed 1 base from V and 10 bases from J; junction bases left unmatched: 6. There are 14 residues in the CDR3. CDR1 and CDR2 (germline): SGHAT, FQNNGV. CDR3 nucleotides: TGTGCCAGCAGCTTAGGGCTAGCGGGCTTAGAGCAGTTCTTC. Translated: CASSLGLAGLEQFF.

The chain recombines TRBV29-1 with TRBJ2-6, with a weak D call TRBD2 (5 bases). Trimming shortened V by 4 bases and J by 2 bases, and 15 bases separated the two germline ends. There are 16 residues in the CDR3. Germline lookup yields CDR1 SQVTM and CDR2 ANQGSEA. CDR3 sequence reads: CSVVSRTATGANVLTF. The CDR3 coding sequence is TGCAGCGTTGTAAGTCGGACTGCCACTGGGGCCAACGTCCTGACTTTC. Combining the CDR3 with reference TRBV29-1 and TRBJ2-6 gives the whole variable domain SAVISQKPSRDICQRGTSLTIQCQVDSQVTMMFWYRQQPGQSLTLIATANQGSEATYESGFVIDKFPISRPNLTFSTLTVSNMSPEDSSIYLCSVVSRTATGANVLTFGAGSRLTVL.

This chain connects TRBV6-5 to TRBJ1-2; TRBD1 is a possible D gene (6 bases). The V end lost 0 bases, the J end lost 3 bases, and 11 bases lay between the germline ends. The CDR3 covers 15 residues. Germline values: CDR1 MNHEY, CDR2 SVGAGI. The CDR3 nucleotides are TGTGCCAGCAGTTACTCCCAGGGGATGGACTATGGCTACACCTTC. Translating it yields CASSYSQGMDYGYTF.